One sample yielded the 15 T cell receptor beta chains listed below, sequenced in a study of response to subunit inactivated influenza vaccine. TCRdb re-derived calls from the RT-PCR reads in MiXCR, one entry per CDR3 protein. The top ten hold around an eighth of the sample, which has 160,000 or so distinct CDR3 sequences, approximately 10% seen once. The specimen was non-naive T cells sorted from PBMCs, collected around seven weeks after vaccination. These receptors originate from a man aged 50 to 59 who received an inactivated influenza vaccine.

The table lists this clonotype with many counts. The chain uses TRBV7-2 and TRBJ2-5, with D possibly matching TRBD2 (5 bases). The CDR3 covers 14 residues. Trimming pared 1 base from V and 3 bases from J, leaving 9 bases between. Germline V CDR1 and CDR2: SGHTA, FQGNSA. The CDR3 sequence is CASSLGGGKETQYF. In DNA form, the CDR3 reads TGTGCCAGCAGCTTAGGTGGAGGAAAAGAGACCCAGTACTTC.

The rearrangement links TRBV27 to TRBJ2-3, with 10 bases aligning to TRBD1. This CDR3 is built from 16 residues. Germline loops: CDR1 MNHEY, CDR2 SMNVEV (reference sequence). V lost 1 base, J lost 4 bases, and 5 bases stayed unmatched. CDR3 DNA sequence: TGTGCCAGCAGTTTATTTGGGACAGGGGAGCCAGATACGCAGTATTTT. Translated: CASSLFGTGEPDTQYF.

This clonotype turned up a few times. This chain joins TRBV5-6 and TRBJ1-1, with TRBD1 as a possible D gene (5 bases). This CDR3 is 13 amino acids long. Per germline, CDR1 SGHDT and CDR2 YYEEEE. V was pared by 3 bases and J by 1 base, with 7 bases between. The CDR3 region has the DNA TGTGCCAGCAGCTGGGGGTGGAACACTGAAGCTTTCTTT. Translated, it gives CASSWGWNTEAFF.

This clonotype was counted only a few times. This rearrangement joins TRBV20-1 to TRBJ2-7; D is undetermined. Germline CDR1 and CDR2: DFQATT and SNEGSKA (reference sequence). This CDR3 is 15 amino acids long. Trimming removed 0 bases at V and 0 bases at J, with 12 bases between. The CDR3 loop reads CSARDPWVSSYEQYF. In DNA, the CDR3 is TGCAGTGCTAGAGACCCCTGGGTCAGCTCCTACGAGCAGTACTTC.

This clonotype was seen a few times. The chain uses TRBV12-3 or TRBV12-4 and TRBJ2-1; 8 bases match TRBD2. After removal of 6 bases from V and 7 bases from J, the junction contained 11 bases not matched to a gene. This CDR3 is built from 15 residues. The CDR3 coding sequence is TGTGCCAGCAGACCTGGGGGACTAGAAGGAAATGAGCAGTTCTTC. Its protein product is CASRPGGLEGNEQFF.

The CDR3 reads CASSPRTGYEQYF. In DNA, the CDR3 is TGTGCCAGCAGTCCCAGGACAGGCTACGAGCAGTACTTC. V usage is TRBV12-3 or TRBV12-4 and J usage is TRBJ2-7; 7 bases line up with TRBD1. This CDR3 comprises 13 residues. The V segment lost 5 bases and the J segment 3 bases; nucleotides outside the gene matches: 4.

The sample holds many counts of this clonotype. The V and J genes are TRBV7-9 and TRBJ2-5; D is ambiguous. The CDR3 is 15 amino acids. Germline CDR1 and CDR2: SEHNR and FQNEAQ (reference sequence). The V gene lost 7 bases and the J gene lost 4 bases, with 19 bases spanning the gap. CDR3 region: CASNPGSVRAETQYF. The CDR3 nucleotides are TGTGCCAGCAACCCCGGGTCAGTCCGGGCAGAGACCCAGTACTTC.

This clonotype was seen a handful of times. A much larger clone is a single base away; this may be a read error. The rearrangement links TRBV7-2 to TRBJ1-3; D gene uncertain. In germline, CDR1 is SGHTA, CDR2 FQGNSA. The V gene lost 6 bases and the J gene lost 0 bases, with 9 bases spanning the gap. The CDR3 contains 14 residues. The DNA for the CDR3 is TGTGCCAGCAGACCTGGTTTCTCTGGAAACACCATATATTTT. Its protein is CASRPGFSGNTIYF. The whole variable domain, filled in from reference TRBV7-2 and TRBJ1-3, reads GAGVSQSPSNKVTEKGKDVELRCDPISGHTALYWYRQSLGQGLEFLIYFQGNSAPDKSGLPSDRFSAERTGGSVSTLTIQRTQQEDSAVYLCASRPGFSGNTIYFGEGSWLTVV.

This clonotype has more than one count but fewer than ten. This chain links TRBV11-2 with TRBJ2-7; TRBD2 matches at 14 bases. The CDR3 spans 17 residues. J lost 2 bases, V lost 5 bases, and 8 bases had no gene match. Germline V gene sequence: CDR1 SGHAT, CDR2 FQNNGV. CDR3 nucleotides: TGTGCCAGCAGCCCGGGACTAGCGGGGGAACCAACCTACGAGCAGTACTTC. Its protein product is CASSPGLAGEPTYEQYF.

In the case of this clonotype: A read error may explain this, as a much larger clone is one base away. The chain employs TRBV7-9 and TRBJ2-1; 12 bases map to TRBD2. The CDR3 contains 16 residues. Per the germline V gene, CDR1 is SEHNR and CDR2 is FQNEAQ (reference sequence). In nucleotides, the CDR3 is TGTGCCATCAGCCCCACTAGCGGGGGGTCCTACAATGAGCAGTTCTTC. Protein product: CAISPTSGGSYNEQFF.

The rearrangement joins TRBV4-3 to TRBJ2-1, with 8 bases matching TRBD1. J gave up 8 bases and V 0 bases, and 6 bases lay outside the gene matches. The CDR3 is made up of 15 amino acids. The germline gives CDR1 LGHNA, CDR2 YSLEER. DNA for the CDR3: TGCGCCAGCAGCCAAGAGGGGGACAGGTTGGATGAGCAGTTCTTC. Translating it yields CASSQEGDRLDEQFF.

The sample holds many counts of this clonotype. The chain links TRBV20-1 to TRBJ1-3; tentative D call: TRBD1 (5 bases). The CDR3 has 16 amino acids. CDR1 is DFQATT and CDR2 is SNEGSKA in the germline V gene (reference sequence). Trimming removed 0 bases from V and 3 bases from J, with 15 bases in between. As DNA, the CDR3 is TGCAGTGCTAGAGACCCAGGGCCTTCGAGTGGAAACACCATATATTTT. Translated: CSARDPGPSSGNTIYF.

This clonotype turned up a few times. The chain uses TRBV9 and TRBJ2-1, with D hard to call. V was pared by 0 bases and J by 0 bases, with 13 bases between. The V gene's germline CDR1 is SGDLS and CDR2 YYNGEE. There are 17 residues in the CDR3. CDR3 amino acids: CASSVGLTGSSYNEQFF. The DNA of the CDR3 is TGTGCCAGCAGCGTAGGACTGACCGGAAGCTCCTACAATGAGCAGTTCTTC. The full variable domain, in which reference TRBV9 and TRBJ2-1 provide the parts outside the CDR3, is DSGVTQTPKHLITATGQRVTLRCSPRSGDLSVYWYQQSLDQGLQFLIQYYNGEERAKGNILERFSAQQFPDLHSELNLSSLELGDSALYFCASSVGLTGSSYNEQFFGPGTRLTVL.

This clonotype was seen a handful of times. J is TRBJ1-1 and V is TRBV19, with TRBD1 identical over 9 bases. Losses at the gene ends were 6 bases for V and 5 bases for J; bases not matched to a gene: 7. In germline, CDR1 is LNHDA, CDR2 SQIVND (reference sequence). The CDR3 runs to 14 residues. CDR3 coding DNA: TGTGCCAGTAGGGAACAGGGGGCCTTTACTGAAGCTTTCTTT. It codes for CASREQGAFTEAFF.

This clonotype was found a few times. V usage is TRBV20-1 and J usage is TRBJ1-4, with 7 bases identical to TRBD1. Germline CDR1 and CDR2: DFQATT and SNEGSKA (reference sequence). This CDR3 has 13 amino acids. V lost 5 bases and J lost 3; bases outside the gene matches: 3. CDR3 in DNA: TGCAGTGCTGGCCAGGGGGCTAATGAAAAACTGTTTTTT. Protein: CSAGQGANEKLFF.